The T cell receptor beta chain described here comes from a study of OX40 agonist ivuxolimab in advanced cancers. Study overall: Three patients got partial responses; one had hepatocellular carcinoma and two had cutaneous melanoma. Regarding the study as a whole: Clones of CD4+ and CD8+ blood T cells grew by week 6 at doses of 0.1 to 3.0 mg/kg.

The ends were cut back, 6 bases at V and 8 bases at J, with 16 bases in the middle. This CDR3 is built from 13 residues. Germline assignment: CDR1 SNHLY and CDR2 FYNNEI. Regarding this clone: Its antigen is as yet unknown.

The protocol was immunoSEQ multiplex PCR, while the TCRdb copy is restricted to in-frame clones and leaves out a portion. The sample contains 60,000 to 85,000 clones, around 92% of which appear only once. The sequenced sample was CD4+ or CD8+ T cells sorted from blood, obtained in a trial of the OX40 agonist ivuxolimab. The receptor was derived from an adult with an advanced solid tumor such as melanoma, head and neck, liver or kidney cancer. The chain couples TRBV2 to TRBJ1-2; D is uncertain. The CDR3 is CASRPEEVEGYTF. CDR3 nucleotide sequence: TGTGCCAGCAGGCCCGAGGAGGTGGAAGGCTACACCTTC.